This entry is about one T cell receptor (beta chain). Its antigen is currently unknown. The record originates from a study of shared clonotypes between healthy human individuals. Deep-level running was used for the assay. The assay was immunoSEQ multiplex PCR, and TCRdb's table has in-frame clones only and misses some. The sample lists millions of clones; 85% to 95% were seen once. Study conclusions and caveats: Some clonotypes were shared by all four sorted-subset donors, while others were not shared. The non-shared ones had lower generation probabilities than the shared ones.

V shed 5 bases, J shed 2 bases, and the junction held 4 bases outside the gene matches. CDR1 and CDR2 (germline): SEHNR, FQNEAQ (reference sequence). This CDR3 has 15 amino acids. This chain connects TRBV7-9 to TRBJ2-7, with 12 bases identical to TRBD2. The specimen sequenced was naive CD4+ T cells sorted from blood. Subset described: CD45RA+ positively selected. This receptor was identified in a young man in good health. The CDR3 region has the DNA TGTGCCAGCAGCCAAAGACTAGCGGGAGCCTACGAGCAGTACTTC. Residues: CASSQRLAGAYEQYF.